Described below is a single T cell receptor beta chain sequence and its context. This sample stems from a study of blood T cell repertoires in COVID-19. Across the study: Researchers got acute and convalescent COVID-19 samples from the United States, Italy and Spain. PBMCs, B-cell-depleted T cells, or T cells were the source of the cDNA or gDNA that made up the material.

With V trimmed by 4 bases and J by 1 base, 7 bases remained unmatched. From germline, CDR1 is SGHDT and CDR2 YYEEEE. The CDR3 has 15 residues. Some clones are missing from TCRdb's copy, which holds only in-frame ones; the method was immunoSEQ multiplex PCR. The repertoire holds approximately 150,000 clones, with about 89% as singletons. The chain is built from TRBV5-6 and TRBJ2-5; 7 bases agree with TRBD2. Sequencing was carried out using peripheral blood. This receptor was identified in a man older than 75 with acute or convalescent COVID-19. CDR3 nucleotide sequence: TGTGCCAGCAGCGCGACCGGACTAGTCCAAGAGACCCAGTACTTC. The encoded protein is CASSATGLVQETQYF. The full variable domain, completed using reference TRBV5-6 and TRBJ2-5, is DAGVTQSPTHLIKTRGQQVTLRCSPKSGHDTVSWYQQALGQGPQFIFQYYEEEERQRGNFPDRFSGHQFPNYSSELNVNALLLGDSALYLCASSATGLVQETQYFGPGTRLLVL.